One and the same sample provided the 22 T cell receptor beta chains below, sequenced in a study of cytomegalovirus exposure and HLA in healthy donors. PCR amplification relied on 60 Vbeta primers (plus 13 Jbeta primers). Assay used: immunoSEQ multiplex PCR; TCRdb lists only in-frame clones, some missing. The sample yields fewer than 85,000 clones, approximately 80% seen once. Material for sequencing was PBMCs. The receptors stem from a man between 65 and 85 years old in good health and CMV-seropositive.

The CDR3: CASSPGSAGEKTQYF. The DNA of the CDR3 is TGCGCCAGCAGCCCCGGGTCGGCGGGGGAAAAGACCCAGTACTTC. V is TRBV4-1 and J is TRBJ2-5; 7 nucleotides align to TRBD2. Looked up from germline, CDR1 is MGHRA and CDR2 is YSYEKL. CDR3 length equals 15 residues. The ends lost 4 bases at V and 6 bases at J; junction bases unmatched: 11.

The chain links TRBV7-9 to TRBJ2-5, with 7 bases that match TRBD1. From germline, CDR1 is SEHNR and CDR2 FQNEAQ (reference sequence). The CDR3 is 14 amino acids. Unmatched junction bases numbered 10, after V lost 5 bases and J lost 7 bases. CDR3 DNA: TGTGCCAGCAGCGTAATGACAGGGCTGGGGACCCAGTACTTC. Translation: CASSVMTGLGTQYF.

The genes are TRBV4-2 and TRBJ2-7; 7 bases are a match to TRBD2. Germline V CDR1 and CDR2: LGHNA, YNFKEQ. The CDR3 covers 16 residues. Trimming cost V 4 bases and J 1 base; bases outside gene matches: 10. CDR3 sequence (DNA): TGTGCCAGCAGCCCCCATTTGATTAGCGGGTCCTACGAGCAGTACTTC. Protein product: CASSPHLISGSYEQYF.

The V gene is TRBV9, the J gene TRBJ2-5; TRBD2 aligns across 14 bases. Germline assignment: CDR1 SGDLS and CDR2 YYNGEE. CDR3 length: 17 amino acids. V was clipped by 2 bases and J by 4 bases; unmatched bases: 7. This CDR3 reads CASSVVGTSGSGETQYF. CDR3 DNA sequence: TGTGCCAGCAGCGTCGTGGGGACTAGCGGGAGTGGAGAGACCCAGTACTTC. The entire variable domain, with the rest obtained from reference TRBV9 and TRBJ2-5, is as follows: DSGVTQTPKHLITATGQRVTLRCSPRSGDLSVYWYQQSLDQGLQFLIQYYNGEERAKGNILERFSAQQFPDLHSELNLSSLELGDSALYFCASSVVGTSGSGETQYFGPGTRLLVL.

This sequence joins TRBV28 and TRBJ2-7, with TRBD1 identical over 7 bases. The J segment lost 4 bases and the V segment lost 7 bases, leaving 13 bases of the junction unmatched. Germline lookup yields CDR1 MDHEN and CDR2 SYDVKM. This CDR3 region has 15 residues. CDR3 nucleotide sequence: TGTGCCAGCACTATCACCGGGACAGTGGGATACGAGCAGTACTTC. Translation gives CASTITGTVGYEQYF.

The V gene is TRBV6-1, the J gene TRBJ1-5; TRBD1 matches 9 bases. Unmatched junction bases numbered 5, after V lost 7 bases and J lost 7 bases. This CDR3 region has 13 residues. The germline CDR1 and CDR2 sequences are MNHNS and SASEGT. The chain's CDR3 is CASTWTGAQPQHF. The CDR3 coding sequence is TGTGCCAGCACCTGGACAGGGGCCCAGCCCCAGCATTTT.

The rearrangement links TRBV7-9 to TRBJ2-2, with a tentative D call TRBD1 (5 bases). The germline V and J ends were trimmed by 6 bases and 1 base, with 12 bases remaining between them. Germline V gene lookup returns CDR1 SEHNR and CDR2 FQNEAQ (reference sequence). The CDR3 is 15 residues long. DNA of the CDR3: TGTGCCAGCAGGTCATGGACAAAGAACACCGGGGAGCTGTTTTTT. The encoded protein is CASRSWTKNTGELFF.

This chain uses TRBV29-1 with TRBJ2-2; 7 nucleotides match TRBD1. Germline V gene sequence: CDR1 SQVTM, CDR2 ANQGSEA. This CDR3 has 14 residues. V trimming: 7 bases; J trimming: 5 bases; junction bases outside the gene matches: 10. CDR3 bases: TGCAGCGCCCGGGGACAGCTTTTGACCGGGGAGCTGTTTTTT. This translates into CSARGQLLTGELFF.

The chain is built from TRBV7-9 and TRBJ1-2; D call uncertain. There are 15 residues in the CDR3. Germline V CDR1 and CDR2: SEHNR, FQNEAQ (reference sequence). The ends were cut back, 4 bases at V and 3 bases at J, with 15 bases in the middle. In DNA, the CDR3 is TGTGCCAGCAGCTCGGCGGCCCCGGGAGACTATGGCTACACCTTC. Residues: CASSSAAPGDYGYTF.

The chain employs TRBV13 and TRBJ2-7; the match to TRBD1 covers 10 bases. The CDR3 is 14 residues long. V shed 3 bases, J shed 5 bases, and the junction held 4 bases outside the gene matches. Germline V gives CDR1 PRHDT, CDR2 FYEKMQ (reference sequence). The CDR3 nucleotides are TGTGCCAGCAGCTTCTCGACAGGGGGCCACGAGCAGTACTTC. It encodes CASSFSTGGHEQYF.

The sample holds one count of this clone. CDR3 in amino acids: CASGYRGWNTEAFF. CDR3 nucleotides: TGTGCCAGCGGGTACAGGGGGTGGAACACTGAAGCTTTCTTT. V is TRBV18 and J is TRBJ1-1; 8 positions agree with TRBD1. The V gene's germline CDR1 is KGHSH and CDR2 LQKENI. This CDR3 is built from 14 residues. The J segment lost 1 base and the V segment lost 8 bases, leaving 6 bases of the junction unmatched. The full variable domain, its missing parts supplied by reference TRBV18 and TRBJ1-1, is NAGVMQNPRHLVRRRGQEARLRCSPMKGHSHVYWYRQLPEEGLKFMVYLQKENIIDESGMPKERFSAEFPKEGPSILRIQQVVRGDSAAYFCASGYRGWNTEAFFGQGTRLTVV.

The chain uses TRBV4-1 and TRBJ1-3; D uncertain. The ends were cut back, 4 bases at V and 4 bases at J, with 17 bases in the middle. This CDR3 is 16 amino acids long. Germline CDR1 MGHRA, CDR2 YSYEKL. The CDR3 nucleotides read TGCGCCAGCAGCCCTTATTCGCGGGGTGCGGGAAACACCATATATTTT. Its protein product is CASSPYSRGAGNTIYF.

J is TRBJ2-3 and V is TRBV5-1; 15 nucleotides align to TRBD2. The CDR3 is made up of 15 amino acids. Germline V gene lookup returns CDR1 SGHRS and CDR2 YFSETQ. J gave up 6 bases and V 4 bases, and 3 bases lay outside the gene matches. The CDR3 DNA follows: TGCGCCAGCAGCCGGACTAGCGGGGGGGCGGATACGCAGTATTTT. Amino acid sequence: CASSRTSGGADTQYF.

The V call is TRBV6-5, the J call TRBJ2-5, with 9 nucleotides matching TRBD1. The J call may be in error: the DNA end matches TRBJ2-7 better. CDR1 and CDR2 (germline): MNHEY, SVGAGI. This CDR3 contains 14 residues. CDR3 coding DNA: TGTGCCAGCAGACGACCGGGACAGGGTCACGAGCAGTACTTC. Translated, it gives CASRRPGQGHEQYF.

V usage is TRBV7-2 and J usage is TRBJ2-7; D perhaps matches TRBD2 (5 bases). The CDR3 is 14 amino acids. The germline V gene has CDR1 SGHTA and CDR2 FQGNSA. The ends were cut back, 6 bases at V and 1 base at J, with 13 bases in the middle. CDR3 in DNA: TGTGCCAGCAGACCAGTTGGAGGATCCTACGAGCAGTACTTC. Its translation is CASRPVGGSYEQYF.

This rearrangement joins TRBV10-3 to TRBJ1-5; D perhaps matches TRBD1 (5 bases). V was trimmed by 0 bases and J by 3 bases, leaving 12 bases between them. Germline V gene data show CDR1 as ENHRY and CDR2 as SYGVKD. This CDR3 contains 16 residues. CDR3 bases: TGTGCCATCAGTGAGTCCAGGGCCGTTTCCAATCAGCCCCAGCATTTT. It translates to CAISESRAVSNQPQHF.

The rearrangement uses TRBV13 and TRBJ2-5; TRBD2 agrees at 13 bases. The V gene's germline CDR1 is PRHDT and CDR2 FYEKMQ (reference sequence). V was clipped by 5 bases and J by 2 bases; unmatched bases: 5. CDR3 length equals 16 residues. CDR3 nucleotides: TGTGCCAGCAGCCCAGGGACTAGCGGGATACAAGAGACCCAGTACTTC. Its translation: CASSPGTSGIQETQYF.

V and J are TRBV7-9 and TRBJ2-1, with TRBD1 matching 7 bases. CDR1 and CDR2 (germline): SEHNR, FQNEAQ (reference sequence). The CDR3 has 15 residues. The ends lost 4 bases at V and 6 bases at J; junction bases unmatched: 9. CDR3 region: CASSSDRVVFNEQFF. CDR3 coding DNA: TGTGCCAGCAGCTCCGACAGGGTTGTTTTCAATGAGCAGTTCTTC.

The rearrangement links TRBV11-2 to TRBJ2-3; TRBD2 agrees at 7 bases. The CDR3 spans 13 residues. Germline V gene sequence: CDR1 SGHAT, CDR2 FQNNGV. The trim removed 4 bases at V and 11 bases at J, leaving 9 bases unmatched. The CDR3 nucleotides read TGTGCCAGCAGCTCCACCGGGACTATCCTGCAGTATTTT. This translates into CASSSTGTILQYF.

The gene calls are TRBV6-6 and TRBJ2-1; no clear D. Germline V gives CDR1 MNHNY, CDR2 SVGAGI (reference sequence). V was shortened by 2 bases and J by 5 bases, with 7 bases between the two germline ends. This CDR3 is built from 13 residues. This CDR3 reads CASSYPQNNEQFF. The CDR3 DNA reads TGTGCCAGCAGTTACCCACAGAACAATGAGCAGTTCTTC.

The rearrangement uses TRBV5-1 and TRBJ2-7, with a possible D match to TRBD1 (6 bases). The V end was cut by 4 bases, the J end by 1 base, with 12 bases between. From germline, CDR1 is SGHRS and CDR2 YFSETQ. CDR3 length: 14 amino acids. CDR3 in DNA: TGCGCCAGCAGCCTTGGACAGTTTTCCTACGAGCAGTACTTC. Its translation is CASSLGQFSYEQYF.

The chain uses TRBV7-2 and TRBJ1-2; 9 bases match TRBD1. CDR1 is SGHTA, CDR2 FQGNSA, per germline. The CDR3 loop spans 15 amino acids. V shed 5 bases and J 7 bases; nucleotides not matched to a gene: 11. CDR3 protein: CASSITNRDRAGYTF. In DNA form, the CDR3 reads TGTGCCAGCAGCATCACCAACCGGGACAGGGCTGGCTACACCTTC.